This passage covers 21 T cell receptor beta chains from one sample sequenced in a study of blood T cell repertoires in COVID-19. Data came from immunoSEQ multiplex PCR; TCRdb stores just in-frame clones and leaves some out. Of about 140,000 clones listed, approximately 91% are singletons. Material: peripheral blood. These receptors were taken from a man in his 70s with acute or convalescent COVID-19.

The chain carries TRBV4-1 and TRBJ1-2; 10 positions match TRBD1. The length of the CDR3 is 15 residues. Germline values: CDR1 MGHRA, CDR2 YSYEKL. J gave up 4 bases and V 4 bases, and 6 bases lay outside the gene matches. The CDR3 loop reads CASSLRTGGIYGYTF. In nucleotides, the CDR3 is TGCGCCAGCAGCCTTCGGACAGGGGGAATCTATGGCTACACCTTC.

The CDR3 DNA reads TGTGCCAGCAGCACGGAAAAACAGGGCGGCCGGAACACTGAAGCTTTCTTT. This translates into CASSTEKQGGRNTEAFF. This rearrangement joins TRBV7-8 to TRBJ1-1; TRBD1 is a possible D gene (6 bases). V shed 5 bases and J shed 1 base, with 20 bases lying between them. The CDR3 is 17 amino acids. Germline loops: CDR1 SGHVS, CDR2 FQNEAQ. Together with reference TRBV7-8 and TRBJ1-1, the CDR3 gives the full variable domain: GAGVSQSPRYKVAKRGQDVALRCDPISGHVSLFWYQQALGQGPEFLTYFQNEAQLDKSGLPSDRFFAERPEGSVSTLKIQRTQQEDSAVYLCASSTEKQGGRNTEAFFGQGTRLTVV.

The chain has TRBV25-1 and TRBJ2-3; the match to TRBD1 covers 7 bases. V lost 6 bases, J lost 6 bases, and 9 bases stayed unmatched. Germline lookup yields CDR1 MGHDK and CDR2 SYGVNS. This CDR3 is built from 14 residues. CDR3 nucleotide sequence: TGTGCCAGCAGGAAAACAGGGGCGTTGGATACGCAGTATTTT. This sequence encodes CASRKTGALDTQYF.

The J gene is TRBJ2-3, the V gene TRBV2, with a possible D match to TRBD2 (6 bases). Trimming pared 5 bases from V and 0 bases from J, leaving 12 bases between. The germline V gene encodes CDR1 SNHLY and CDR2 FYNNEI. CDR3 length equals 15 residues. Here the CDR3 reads CASSLREPSTDTQYF. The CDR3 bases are TGTGCCAGCAGTCTTCGGGAGCCTAGCACAGATACGCAGTATTTT.

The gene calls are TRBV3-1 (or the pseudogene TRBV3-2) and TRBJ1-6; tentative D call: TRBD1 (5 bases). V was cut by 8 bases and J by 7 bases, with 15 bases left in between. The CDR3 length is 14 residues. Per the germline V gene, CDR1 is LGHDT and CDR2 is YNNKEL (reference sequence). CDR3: CASGHQGWNSPLHF. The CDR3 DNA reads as TGTGCCAGCGGTCATCAGGGCTGGAATTCACCCCTCCACTTT.

The CDR3 sequence is CASSLRPQTGGNYEQYF. The CDR3 DNA reads as TGTGCCAGCAGCTTAAGACCTCAGACAGGGGGAAACTACGAGCAGTACTTC. This sequence joins TRBV7-6 and TRBJ2-7, with TRBD1 matching over 9 bases. The CDR3 length is 17 residues. CDR1 is SGHVS and CDR2 is FNYEAQ in the germline V gene. The junction had 11 bases not matched to a gene; V was cut back by 2 bases and J by 3 bases.

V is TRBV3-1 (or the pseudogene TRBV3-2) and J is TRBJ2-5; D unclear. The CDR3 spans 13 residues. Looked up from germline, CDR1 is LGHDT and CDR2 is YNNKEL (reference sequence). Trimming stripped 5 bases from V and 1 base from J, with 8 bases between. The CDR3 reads CASSSDFQETQYF. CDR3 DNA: TGTGCCAGCAGCTCAGACTTCCAAGAGACCCAGTACTTC.

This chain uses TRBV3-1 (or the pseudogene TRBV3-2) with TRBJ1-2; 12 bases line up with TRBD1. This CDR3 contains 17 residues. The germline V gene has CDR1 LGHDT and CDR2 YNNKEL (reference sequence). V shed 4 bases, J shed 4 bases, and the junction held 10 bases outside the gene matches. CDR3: CASSPQGQGAMIYGYTF. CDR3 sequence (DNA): TGTGCCAGCAGCCCTCAGGGACAGGGGGCGATGATCTATGGCTACACCTTC.

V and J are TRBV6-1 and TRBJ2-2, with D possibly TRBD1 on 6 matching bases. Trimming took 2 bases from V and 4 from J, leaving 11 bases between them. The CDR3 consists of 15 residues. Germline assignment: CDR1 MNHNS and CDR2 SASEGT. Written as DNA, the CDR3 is TGTGCCAGCAGTGAACAGTTGGGGGCCACCGGGGAGCTGTTTTTT. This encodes CASSEQLGATGELFF.

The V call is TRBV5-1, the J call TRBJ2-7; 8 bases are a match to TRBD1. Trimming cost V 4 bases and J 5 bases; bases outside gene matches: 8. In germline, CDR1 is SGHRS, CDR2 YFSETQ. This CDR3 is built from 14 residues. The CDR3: CASSPVLTGDEQYF. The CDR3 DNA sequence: TGCGCCAGCAGCCCCGTACTGACAGGGGACGAGCAGTACTTC.

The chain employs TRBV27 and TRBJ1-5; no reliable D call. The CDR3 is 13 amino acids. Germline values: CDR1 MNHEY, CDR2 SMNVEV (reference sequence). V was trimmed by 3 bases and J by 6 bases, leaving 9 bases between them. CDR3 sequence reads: CASSLEGAQPQHF. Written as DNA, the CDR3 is TGTGCCAGCAGTTTGGAGGGCGCTCAGCCCCAGCATTTT.

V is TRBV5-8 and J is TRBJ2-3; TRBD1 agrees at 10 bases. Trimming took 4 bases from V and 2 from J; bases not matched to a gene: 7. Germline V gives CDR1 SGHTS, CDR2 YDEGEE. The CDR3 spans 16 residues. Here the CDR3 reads CASSVGQGSYTDTQYF. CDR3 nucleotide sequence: TGTGCCAGCAGCGTGGGACAGGGGTCTTACACAGATACGCAGTATTTT.

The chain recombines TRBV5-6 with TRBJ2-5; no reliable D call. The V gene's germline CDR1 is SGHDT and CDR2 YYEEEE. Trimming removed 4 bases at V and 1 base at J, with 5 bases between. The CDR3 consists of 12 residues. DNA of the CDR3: TGTGCCAGCAGCATACTCCAAGAGACCCAGTACTTC. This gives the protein CASSILQETQYF. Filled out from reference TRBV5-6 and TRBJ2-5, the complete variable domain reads DAGVTQSPTHLIKTRGQQVTLRCSPKSGHDTVSWYQQALGQGPQFIFQYYEEEERQRGNFPDRFSGHQFPNYSSELNVNALLLGDSALYLCASSILQETQYFGPGTRLLVL.

CDR3 coding DNA: TGTGCCTGGAGTCCGGGGGTAGGCAATCAGCCCCAGCATTTT. Translated, it gives CAWSPGVGNQPQHF. J is TRBJ1-5 and V is TRBV30, with D possibly being TRBD1 (5 bases). The germline V gene encodes CDR1 GTSNPN and CDR2 SVGIG (reference sequence). V was cut by 2 bases and J by 2 bases, with 10 bases left in between. The CDR3 runs 14 residues.

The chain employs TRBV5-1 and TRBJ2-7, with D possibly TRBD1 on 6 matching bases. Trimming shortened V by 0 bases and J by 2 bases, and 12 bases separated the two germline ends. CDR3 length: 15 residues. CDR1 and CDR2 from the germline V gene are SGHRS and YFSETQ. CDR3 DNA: TGCGCCAGCAGCTTGGCTCGCAGGGGAACCTACGAGCAGTACTTC. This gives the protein CASSLARRGTYEQYF.

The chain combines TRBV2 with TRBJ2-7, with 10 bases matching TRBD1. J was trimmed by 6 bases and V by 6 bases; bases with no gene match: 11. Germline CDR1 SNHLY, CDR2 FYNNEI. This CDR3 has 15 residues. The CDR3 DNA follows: TGTGCCAGCAGCGACGCCGGGACAGGGGCGGTCGAGCAGTACTTC. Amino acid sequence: CASSDAGTGAVEQYF.

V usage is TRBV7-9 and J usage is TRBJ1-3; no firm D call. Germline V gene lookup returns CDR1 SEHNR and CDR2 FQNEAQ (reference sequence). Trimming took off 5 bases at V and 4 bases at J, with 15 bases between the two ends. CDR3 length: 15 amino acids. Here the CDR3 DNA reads TGTGCCAGCAGCCGATACCAAGAGGAAGGAAACACCATATATTTT. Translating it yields CASSRYQEEGNTIYF.

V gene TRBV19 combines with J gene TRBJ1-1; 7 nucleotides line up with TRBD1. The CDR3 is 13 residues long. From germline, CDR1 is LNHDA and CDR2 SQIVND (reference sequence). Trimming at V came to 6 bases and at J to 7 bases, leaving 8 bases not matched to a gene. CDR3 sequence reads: CASSVFRGNEAFF. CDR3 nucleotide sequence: TGTGCCAGTAGCGTCTTCAGGGGGAATGAAGCTTTCTTT.

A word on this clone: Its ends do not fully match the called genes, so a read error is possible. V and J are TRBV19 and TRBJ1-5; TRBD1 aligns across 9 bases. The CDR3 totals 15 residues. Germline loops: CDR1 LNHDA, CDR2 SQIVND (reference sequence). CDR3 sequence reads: CASRTGVFSSQPQHF. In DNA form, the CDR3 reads TGTGCCAGCCGGACAGGGGTTTTTAGCAGTCAGCCCCAGCATTTT.

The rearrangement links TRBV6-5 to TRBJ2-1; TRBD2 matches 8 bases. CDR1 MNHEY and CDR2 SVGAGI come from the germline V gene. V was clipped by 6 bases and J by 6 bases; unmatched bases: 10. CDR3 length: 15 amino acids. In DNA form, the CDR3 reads TGTGCCAGCAGAACGGGGGGGCCAAGTACCAATGAGCAGTTCTTC. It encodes CASRTGGPSTNEQFF.

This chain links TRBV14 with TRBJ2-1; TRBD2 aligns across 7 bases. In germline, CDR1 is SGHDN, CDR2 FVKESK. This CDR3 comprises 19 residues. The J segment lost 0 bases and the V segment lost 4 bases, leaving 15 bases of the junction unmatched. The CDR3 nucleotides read TGTGCCAGCAGCCCTCAGGGACTAACCCGATTAAGCTCCTACAATGAGCAGTTCTTC. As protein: CASSPQGLTRLSSYNEQFF.